One sample yielded the 25 T cell receptor beta chains listed below, sequenced in a study of T-cell reconstitution after alpha-beta-depleted transplantation in children. Unique molecular identifiers featured in how the TCRbeta library was prepared. TCRdb reprocessed the PCR reads with MiXCR, giving one entry per CDR3 protein. The sample holds 250,000 to 350,000 distinct CDR3 sequences; over 8% are singletons and the top ten take around 9.1%. The sample consisted of PBMCs from the stem cell graft donor, taken from the stem cell graft. All receptors derive from a human donor who donated a stem cell graft to a child with SCID.

This clonotype was counted a few times. The chain uses TRBV27 and TRBJ2-3; D not resolved. The V and J ends lost 5 bases and 2 bases respectively, with 17 bases between them. The CDR3 consists of 16 residues. Germline CDR1 MNHEY, CDR2 SMNVEV (reference sequence). In DNA, the CDR3 is TGTGCCAGCAGTCCGTTCCGGGCCCTTAACACAGATACGCAGTATTTT. Translation gives CASSPFRALNTDTQYF.

V gene TRBV7-2 combines with J gene TRBJ2-1; D is undetermined. V was clipped by 1 base and J by 5 bases, with 9 bases between them. Germline lookup yields CDR1 SGHTA and CDR2 FQGNSA. The CDR3 extends over 14 amino acids. The CDR3 sequence is CASSLGVSDNEQFF. In DNA form, the CDR3 reads TGTGCCAGCAGCTTAGGAGTTTCCGACAATGAGCAGTTCTTC.

The table lists this clonotype with a few counts. The rearrangement links TRBV10-3 to TRBJ1-1, with D uncertain. Trimming removed 6 bases at V and 4 bases at J, with 15 bases between. This CDR3 is 14 amino acids long. Germline V gene sequence: CDR1 ENHRY, CDR2 SYGVKD. The CDR3 protein is CAISPSSWGTEAFF. Here the CDR3 DNA reads TGTGCCATCAGCCCGTCCTCCTGGGGCACTGAAGCTTTCTTT.

This clonotype was observed at least ten times. The chain recombines TRBV6-5 with TRBJ1-1; TRBD1 aligns across 8 bases. Germline V gene lookup returns CDR1 MNHEY and CDR2 SVGAGI. J gave up 1 base and V 2 bases, and 0 bases lay outside the gene matches. The CDR3 totals 14 residues. This chain's CDR3 is CASSYGQGNTEAFF. Written as DNA, the CDR3 is TGTGCCAGCAGTTACGGACAGGGGAACACTGAAGCTTTCTTT.

This sequence joins TRBV7-3 and TRBJ2-5, with D perhaps TRBD2 (5 bases). The CDR3 has 13 amino acids. Deletions cut 4 bases from V and 5 bases from J, with 11 bases between. Germline CDR1 is SGHTA and CDR2 is FQGTGA. CDR3 in amino acids: CASSSSPGETQYF. Here the CDR3 DNA reads TGTGCCAGCAGCTCCTCCCCGGGGGAGACCCAGTACTTC. The whole variable domain, filled in from reference TRBV7-3 and TRBJ2-5, reads GAGVSQTPSNKVTEKGKYVELRCDPISGHTALYWYRQSLGQGPEFLIYFQGTGAADDSGLPNDRFFAVRPEGSVSTLKIQRTERGDSAVYLCASSSSPGETQYFGPGTRLLVL.

The chain combines TRBV20-1 with TRBJ2-7; a possible D gene is TRBD1 (5 bases). CDR3 length: 13 residues. Germline V lookup: CDR1 DFQATT, CDR2 SNEGSKA (reference sequence). The V and J ends lost 4 bases and 6 bases respectively, with 16 bases between them. The DNA of the CDR3 is TGCAGTGCTACAGGGCCGGCTGGCGCCGAGCAGTACTTC. This gives the protein CSATGPAGAEQYF.

The chain is built from TRBV7-9 and TRBJ2-4, with D tentatively TRBD1 (6 bases). This CDR3 has 15 residues. Per germline, CDR1 SEHNR and CDR2 FQNEAQ (reference sequence). The V end lost 2 bases, the J end lost 5 bases, and 13 bases lay between the germline ends. CDR3 amino acids: CASSLTTGGQNIQYF. Written as DNA, the CDR3 is TGTGCCAGCAGCTTAACGACAGGAGGACAAAACATTCAGTACTTC.

CDR3 amino acids: CATCQLGTGTHTQYF. DNA for the CDR3: TGTGCCACCTGCCAACTGGGGACAGGGACACATACGCAGTATTTT. This rearrangement joins TRBV3-1 to TRBJ2-3; TRBD1 matches at 9 bases. The CDR3 loop spans 15 amino acids. V shed 10 bases, J shed 7 bases, and the junction held 15 bases outside the gene matches. The V gene's germline CDR1 is LGHDT and CDR2 YNNKEL (reference sequence).

The sample holds many counts of this clonotype. The rearrangement joins TRBV20-1 to TRBJ2-1; TRBD2 matches at 11 bases. In germline, CDR1 is DFQATT, CDR2 SNEGSKA (reference sequence). V trimming: 5 bases; J trimming: 5 bases; junction bases outside the gene matches: 17. CDR3 length equals 18 residues. DNA of the CDR3: TGCAGTGCTGAAGAGACTAGCGGGGAGCTCATAAGGGACAATGAGCAGTTCTTC. It is translated as CSAEETSGELIRDNEQFF.

This clonotype was detected many times. This chain connects TRBV5-1 to TRBJ1-1; D call uncertain. CDR1 SGHRS and CDR2 YFSETQ come from the germline V gene. V gave up 3 bases and J gave up 5 bases, with 11 bases separating them. CDR3 length: 13 residues. CDR3 protein: CASSSVPGTEAFF. CDR3 sequence (DNA): TGCGCCAGCAGCTCTGTGCCGGGAACTGAAGCTTTCTTT.

A few counts support this clonotype. This chain links TRBV12-3 or TRBV12-4 with TRBJ2-3, with a weak D call TRBD2 (5 bases). CDR3 length: 13 amino acids. The ends were cut back, 6 bases at V and 3 bases at J, with 10 bases in the middle. The CDR3 DNA sequence: TGTGCCAGCAGACATGGGGAGACAGATACGCAGTATTTT. Amino acids: CASRHGETDTQYF.

Notes on this clonotype: A much larger clone differs by one base, so this may be a read error. The chain is built from TRBV5-6 and TRBJ2-1; 9 nucleotides align to TRBD1. Trimming removed 5 bases from V and 10 bases from J; junction bases left unmatched: 4. The CDR3 is made up of 12 amino acids. CDR1 and CDR2 (germline): SGHDT, YYEEEE. The CDR3 protein is CASRDRGMEQFF. Written as DNA, the CDR3 is TGTGCCAGCAGAGACAGGGGGATGGAGCAGTTCTTC.

The sample holds a few counts of this clonotype. The V and J genes are TRBV10-3 and TRBJ2-7; D gene ambiguous. This CDR3 spans 11 amino acids. Trimming left V 3 bases short and J 3 bases short, with 3 bases between. Per the germline V gene, CDR1 is ENHRY and CDR2 is SYGVKD. CDR3 loop: CAISDLYEQYF. The CDR3 bases are TGTGCCATCAGTGACCTCTACGAGCAGTACTTC.

The chain uses TRBV3-1 and TRBJ2-3; tentative D call: TRBD1 (5 bases). Trimming stripped 1 base from V and 7 bases from J, with 15 bases between. CDR1 and CDR2 (germline): LGHDT, YNNKEL (reference sequence). This CDR3 spans 15 amino acids. CDR3 protein: CASSQVVPWTHTQYF. The CDR3 region has the DNA TGTGCCAGCAGCCAAGTGGTGCCTTGGACACATACGCAGTATTTT.

This clonotype was counted ten times or more. The J gene is TRBJ2-3, the V gene TRBV29-1; D unclear. Trimming stripped 3 bases from V and 6 bases from J, with 10 bases between. The CDR3 covers 12 residues. The germline V gene has CDR1 SQVTM and CDR2 ANQGSEA. The CDR3 spells CSVDALRDTQYF. The CDR3 DNA sequence: TGCAGCGTTGATGCCCTCCGGGATACGCAGTATTTT.

This clonotype appeared a few times. The chain employs TRBV7-6 and TRBJ2-2, with D possibly TRBD2 on 6 matching bases. This CDR3 has 15 amino acids. Germline values: CDR1 SGHVS, CDR2 FNYEAQ. V dropped 1 base and J dropped 3 bases, with 9 bases sitting between them. CDR3 nucleotide sequence: TGTGCCAGCAGCTTAGGAGGGACTTACACCGGGGAGCTGTTTTTT. This gives the protein CASSLGGTYTGELFF.

The V call is TRBV2, the J call TRBJ1-6; D uncertain. Per germline, CDR1 SNHLY and CDR2 FYNNEI. With 5 bases removed from V and 9 bases from J, the gap between germline ends came to 8 bases. This CDR3 has 12 amino acids. CDR3 sequence (DNA): TGTGCCAGCAGTAAAGGGCCTTCACCCCTCCACTTT. Its translation: CASSKGPSPLHF.

About this clonotype itself: One end of the junction fails to match germline, which may point to a read error. The gene calls are TRBV20-1 and TRBJ2-5, with 9 bases identical to TRBD2. Germline CDR1 is DFQATT and CDR2 is SNEGSKA (reference sequence). CDR3 length: 15 amino acids. The CDR3 bases are TGCTGTGCTAGAGATTTAGCGGGGGTTCCCGTGACCCAGTACTTC. Translation: CCARDLAGVPVTQYF.

This clonotype was seen ten or more times. The chain employs TRBV7-9 and TRBJ2-7; a possible D gene is TRBD2 (6 bases). The CDR3 contains 14 residues. The ends were cut back, 0 bases at V and 5 bases at J, with 11 bases in the middle. Germline values: CDR1 SEHNR, CDR2 FQNEAQ (reference sequence). CDR3 amino acids: CASSLATRSDEQYF. In DNA form, the CDR3 reads TGTGCCAGCAGCTTAGCGACTAGATCAGACGAGCAGTACTTC.

This clonotype occurred many times. This rearrangement joins TRBV2 to TRBJ2-1; D is undetermined. The CDR3 totals 12 residues. The V and J ends lost 5 bases and 8 bases respectively, with 10 bases between them. Germline-derived CDR1 and CDR2 are SNHLY and FYNNEI. The CDR3 nucleotides read TGTGCCAGCAGTTCCCCTAATTATGAGCAGTTCTTC. Amino acids: CASSSPNYEQFF.

The V call is TRBV4-1, the J call TRBJ2-1; D is undetermined. The CDR3 runs 16 residues. The V gene lost 0 bases and the J gene lost 6 bases, with 15 bases spanning the gap. Germline CDR1 is MGHRA and CDR2 is YSYEKL. DNA of the CDR3: TGCGCCAGCAGCCAAGATCGGGTAGGGTGGAGCAATGAGCAGTTCTTC. This sequence encodes CASSQDRVGWSNEQFF.

This clonotype was recorded at least ten times. The chain links TRBV3-1 to TRBJ2-7; TRBD2 aligns across 10 bases. CDR3 length: 13 residues. Germline CDR1 LGHDT, CDR2 YNNKEL (reference sequence). Germline trimming cut 6 bases from V and 1 base from J; bases unmatched to any gene: 0. In nucleotides, the CDR3 is TGTGCCAGCAGGACTAGCGGGTCCTACGAGCAGTACTTC. This gives the protein CASRTSGSYEQYF.

This clonotype turned up a few times. V and J are TRBV20-1 and TRBJ2-1; 11 bases are a match to TRBD1. Losses at the gene ends were 3 bases for V and 8 bases for J; bases not matched to a gene: 6. The CDR3 runs to 14 residues. Germline CDR1 is DFQATT and CDR2 is SNEGSKA (reference sequence). The CDR3 is CSASPGTGGDEQFF. CDR3 coding DNA: TGCAGTGCTAGCCCCGGGACAGGGGGAGATGAGCAGTTCTTC.

The J gene is TRBJ1-1, the V gene TRBV20-1; TRBD1 is a possible D gene (5 bases). The CDR3 sequence is 12 residues long. Germline CDR1 DFQATT, CDR2 SNEGSKA (reference sequence). Trimming pared 2 bases from V and 4 bases from J, leaving 8 bases between. The CDR3 region has the DNA TGCAGTGCTAGACGGGACGGCACTGAAGCTTTCTTT. Protein product: CSARRDGTEAFF.

This clonotype occurred a few times. Written as DNA, the CDR3 is TGTGCCAGCTCCCCCCCCCGGGGGCCGGGGAACACTGAAGCTTTCTTT. Its protein product is CASSPPRGPGNTEAFF. The V call is TRBV18, the J call TRBJ1-1; tentatively, D is TRBD1 (6 bases). Germline lookup yields CDR1 KGHSH and CDR2 LQKENI. This CDR3 contains 16 residues. Trimming removed 6 bases from V and 1 base from J, with 18 bases in between.